Detailed here is one T cell receptor (beta chain). The antigen is unknown. CDR3 length: 16 amino acids. Germline V lookup: CDR1 MGHDK, CDR2 SYGVNS. V was pared by 1 base and J by 4 bases, with 14 bases between. The data were obtained in a study of T cells in narcolepsy. Broader study findings: Healthy controls reportedly lacked the autoreactive clonotypes serially found in patients' blood.

Produced via immunoSEQ multiplex PCR; TCRdb's table is partial and in-frame only. The sample records under 35,000 clones, less than 90% being singletons. The sample comprised memory (CD45RA-) CD4+ T cells from blood. This receptor was obtained from a human donor in good health. The J gene is TRBJ1-3, the V gene TRBV25-1, with D possibly TRBD1 on 5 matching bases. In DNA, the CDR3 is TGTGCCAGCAGTGAATCCGGCAAGGGGTCCGGAAACACCATATATTTT. It yields the protein CASSESGKGSGNTIYF.